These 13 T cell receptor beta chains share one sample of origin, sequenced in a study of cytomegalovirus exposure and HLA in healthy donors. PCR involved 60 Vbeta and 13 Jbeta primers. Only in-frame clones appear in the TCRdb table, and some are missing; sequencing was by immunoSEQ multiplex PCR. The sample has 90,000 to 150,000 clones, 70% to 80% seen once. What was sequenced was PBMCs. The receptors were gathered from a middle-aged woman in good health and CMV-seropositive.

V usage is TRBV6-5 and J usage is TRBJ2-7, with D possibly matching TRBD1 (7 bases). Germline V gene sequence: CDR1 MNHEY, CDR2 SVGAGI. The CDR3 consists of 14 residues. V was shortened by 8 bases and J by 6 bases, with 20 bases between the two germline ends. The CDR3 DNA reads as TGTGCCAGCCAAACGACAGGGACTGTTACCGAGCAGTACTTC. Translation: CASQTTGTVTEQYF.

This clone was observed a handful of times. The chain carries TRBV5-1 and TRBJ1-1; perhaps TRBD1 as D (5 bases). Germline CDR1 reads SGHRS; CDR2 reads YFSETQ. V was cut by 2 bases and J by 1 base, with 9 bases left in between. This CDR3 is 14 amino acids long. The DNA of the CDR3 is TGCGCCAGCAGCTTTTCTCAGGGGAACACTGAAGCTTTCTTT. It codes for CASSFSQGNTEAFF.

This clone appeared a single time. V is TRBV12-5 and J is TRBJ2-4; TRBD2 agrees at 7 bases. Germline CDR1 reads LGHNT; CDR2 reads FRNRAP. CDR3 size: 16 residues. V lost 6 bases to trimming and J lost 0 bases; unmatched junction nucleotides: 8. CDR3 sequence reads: CASGPHWGGAKNIQYF. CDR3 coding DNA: TGTGCTAGTGGACCCCACTGGGGGGGAGCCAAAAACATTCAGTACTTC.

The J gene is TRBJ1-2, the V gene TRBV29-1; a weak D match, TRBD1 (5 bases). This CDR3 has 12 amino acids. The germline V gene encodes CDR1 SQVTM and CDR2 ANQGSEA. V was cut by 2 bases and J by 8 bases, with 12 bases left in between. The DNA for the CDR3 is TGCAGCGTTGAAATGGGGCGTGGGGGCTACACCTTC. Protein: CSVEMGRGGYTF.

DNA for the CDR3: TGTGCCAGCAGCCGACTAGAGAACACTGAAGCTTTCTTT. Protein product: CASSRLENTEAFF. V and J are TRBV11-1 and TRBJ1-1; unclear D gene. The CDR3 has 13 amino acids. The V end was cut by 5 bases, the J end by 1 base, with 8 bases between. Germline V CDR1 and CDR2: SGHAT, FQDESV (reference sequence).

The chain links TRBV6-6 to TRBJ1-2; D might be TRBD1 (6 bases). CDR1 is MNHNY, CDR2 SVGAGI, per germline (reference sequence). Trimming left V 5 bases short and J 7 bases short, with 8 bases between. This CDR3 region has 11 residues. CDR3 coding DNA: TGTGCCAGCAGTAACAGGGTTGGCTACACCTTC. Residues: CASSNRVGYTF.

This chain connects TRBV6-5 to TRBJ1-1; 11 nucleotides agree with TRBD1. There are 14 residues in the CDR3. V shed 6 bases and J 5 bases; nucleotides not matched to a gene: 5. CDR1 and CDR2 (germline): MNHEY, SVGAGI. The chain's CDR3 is CASRPDRGRTEAFF. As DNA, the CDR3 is TGTGCCAGCAGACCGGACAGGGGGCGTACTGAAGCTTTCTTT.

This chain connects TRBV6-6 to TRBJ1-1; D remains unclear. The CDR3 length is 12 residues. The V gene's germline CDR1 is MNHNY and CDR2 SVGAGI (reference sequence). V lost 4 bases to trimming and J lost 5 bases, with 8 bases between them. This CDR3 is CASSLVATEAFF. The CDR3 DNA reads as TGTGCCAGCAGTTTAGTCGCGACTGAAGCTTTCTTT.

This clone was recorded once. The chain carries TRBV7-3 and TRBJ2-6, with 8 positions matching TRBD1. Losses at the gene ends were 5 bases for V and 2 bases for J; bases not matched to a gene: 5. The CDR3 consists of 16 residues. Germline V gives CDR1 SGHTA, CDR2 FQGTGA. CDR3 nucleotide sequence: TGTGCCAGCAGCCAGCCAGGGGGCGCTGGGGCCAACGTCCTGACTTTC. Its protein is CASSQPGGAGANVLTF.

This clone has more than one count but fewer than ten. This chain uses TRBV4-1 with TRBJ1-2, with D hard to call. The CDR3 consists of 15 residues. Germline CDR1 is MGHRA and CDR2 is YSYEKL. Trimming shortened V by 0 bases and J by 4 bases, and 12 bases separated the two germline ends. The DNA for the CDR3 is TGCGCCAGCAGCCAAGATCGTGAGCCCCCCTATGGCTACACCTTC. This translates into CASSQDREPPYGYTF.

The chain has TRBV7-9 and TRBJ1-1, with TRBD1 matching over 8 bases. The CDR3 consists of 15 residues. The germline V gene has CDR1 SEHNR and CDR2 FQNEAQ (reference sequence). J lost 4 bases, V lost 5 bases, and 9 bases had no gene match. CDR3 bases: TGTGCCAGCAGCCGCTTCGGACAGGGAGCCACTGAAGCTTTCTTT. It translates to CASSRFGQGATEAFF. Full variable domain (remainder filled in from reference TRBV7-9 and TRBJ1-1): DTGVSQNPRHKITKRGQNVTFRCDPISEHNRLYWYRQTLGQGPEFLTYFQNEAQLEKSRLLSDRFSAERPKGSFSTLEIQRTEQGDSAMYLCASSRFGQGATEAFFGQGTRLTVV.

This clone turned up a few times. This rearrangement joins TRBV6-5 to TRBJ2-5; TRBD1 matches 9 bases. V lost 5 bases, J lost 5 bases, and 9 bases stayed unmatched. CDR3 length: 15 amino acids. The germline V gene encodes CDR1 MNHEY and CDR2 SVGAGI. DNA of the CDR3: TGTGCCAGCAGTGCACAGGGGGCTTTGGGGGAGACCCAGTACTTC. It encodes CASSAQGALGETQYF.

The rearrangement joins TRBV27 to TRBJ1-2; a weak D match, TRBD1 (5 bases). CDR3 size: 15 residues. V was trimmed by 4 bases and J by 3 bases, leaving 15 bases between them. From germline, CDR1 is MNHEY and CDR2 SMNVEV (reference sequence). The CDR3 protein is CASSSRGKVDYGYTF. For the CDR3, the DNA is TGTGCCAGCAGTTCCCGGGGGAAGGTGGACTATGGCTACACCTTC.